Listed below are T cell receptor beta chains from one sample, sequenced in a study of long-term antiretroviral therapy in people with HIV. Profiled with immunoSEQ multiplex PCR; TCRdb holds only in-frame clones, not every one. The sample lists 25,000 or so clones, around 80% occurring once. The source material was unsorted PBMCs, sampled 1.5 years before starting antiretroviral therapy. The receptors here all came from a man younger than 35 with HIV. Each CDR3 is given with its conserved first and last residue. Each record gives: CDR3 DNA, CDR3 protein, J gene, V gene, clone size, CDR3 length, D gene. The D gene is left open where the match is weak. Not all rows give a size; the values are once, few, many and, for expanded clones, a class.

cdr3_nt: TGTGCCAGCAGCCCAAGGTTTACAGGGCCCAAAAACATTCAGTACTTC
cdr3_aa: CASSPRFTGPKNIQYF
j_call: TRBJ2-4
v_call: TRBV28
clone_size: once
cdr3_length: 16
d_call: -

cdr3_nt: TGTGCCAGCAGTCACGAGGCCATAGAGTCACCCTACGAGCAGTACTTC
cdr3_aa: CASSHEAIESPYEQYF
j_call: TRBJ2-7
v_call: TRBV27
clone_size: -
cdr3_length: 16
d_call: -

cdr3_nt: TGTGCCAGTAGTATAGTAGGGGCGGACAGCGTTGGGTATGGCTACACCTTC
cdr3_aa: CASSIVGADSVGYGYTF
j_call: TRBJ1-2
v_call: TRBV19
clone_size: -
cdr3_length: 17
d_call: -

cdr3_nt: TGTGCCAGCAGGCAATCCGGGACATCAGGAGATACGCAGTATTTT
cdr3_aa: CASRQSGTSGDTQYF
j_call: TRBJ2-3
v_call: TRBV6-5
clone_size: -
cdr3_length: 15
d_call: -

cdr3_nt: TGTGCCAGCAGTGCTCGACAGGGGGGGAAGGGCTACACCTTC
cdr3_aa: CASSARQGGKGYTF
j_call: TRBJ1-2
v_call: TRBV25-1
clone_size: once
cdr3_length: 14
d_call: TRBD1

cdr3_nt: TGCGCCAGCAGCCAAGGCGGGGCAGGGGGTATCACTTATGGCTACACCTTC
cdr3_aa: CASSQGGAGGITYGYTF
j_call: TRBJ1-2
v_call: TRBV4-1
clone_size: -
cdr3_length: 17
d_call: TRBD1

cdr3_nt: TGTGCCAGCAGCTTAAGTGGGGGGATGGACTATGGCTACACCTTC
cdr3_aa: CASSLSGGMDYGYTF
j_call: TRBJ1-2
v_call: TRBV13
clone_size: -
cdr3_length: 15
d_call: -

cdr3_nt: TGTGCCAGTATGGGGAACCGTAATGAAAAACTGTTTTTT
cdr3_aa: CASMGNRNEKLFF
j_call: TRBJ1-4
v_call: TRBV19
clone_size: few
cdr3_length: 13
d_call: -

cdr3_nt: TGTGCCAGCAGTGGCCGGACCCGGACAGTGCGTAACTATGGCTACACCTTC
cdr3_aa: CASSGRTRTVRNYGYTF
j_call: TRBJ1-2
v_call: TRBV6-1
clone_size: -
cdr3_length: 17
d_call: -

cdr3_nt: TGTGCCAGCAGCTCCACCGGGGAGGGAACGCGCTCTGGGGCCAACGTCCTGACTTTC
cdr3_aa: CASSSTGEGTRSGANVLTF
j_call: TRBJ2-6
v_call: TRBV7-9
clone_size: -
cdr3_length: 19
d_call: TRBD2

cdr3_nt: TGTGCCAGCAGTTTCAGGGGTGGGATCTACGAGCAGTACTTC
cdr3_aa: CASSFRGGIYEQYF
j_call: TRBJ2-7
v_call: TRBV27
clone_size: -
cdr3_length: 14
d_call: -

cdr3_nt: TGCAGTGCTGACTGGGGCAATGAGCAGTTCTTC
cdr3_aa: CSADWGNEQFF
j_call: TRBJ2-1
v_call: TRBV20-1
clone_size: -
cdr3_length: 11
d_call: -

cdr3_nt: TGTGCCAGCAGCTTAGGACTAGCGGGAGAGACCCAGTACTTC
cdr3_aa: CASSLGLAGETQYF
j_call: TRBJ2-5
v_call: TRBV9
clone_size: once
cdr3_length: 14
d_call: TRBD2

cdr3_nt: TGTGCCAGCAGTTTTGTCGACACCGGGGAGCTGTTTTTT
cdr3_aa: CASSFVDTGELFF
j_call: TRBJ2-2
v_call: TRBV27
clone_size: -
cdr3_length: 13
d_call: -

cdr3_nt: TGTGCCAGCCTCTCCGGCGCACACAATGAGCAGTTCTTC
cdr3_aa: CASLSGAHNEQFF
j_call: TRBJ2-1
v_call: TRBV7-9
clone_size: few
cdr3_length: 13
d_call: -

cdr3_nt: TGTGCCAGCAGCTTTTGGGCCTCCGATGAAAAACTGTTTTTT
cdr3_aa: CASSFWASDEKLFF
j_call: TRBJ1-4
v_call: TRBV7-2
clone_size: few
cdr3_length: 14
d_call: -

cdr3_nt: TGCGCCAGCAGTCACCTAATTGACAGGGCCAACACTGAAGCTTTCTTT
cdr3_aa: CASSHLIDRANTEAFF
j_call: TRBJ1-1
v_call: TRBV23-1
clone_size: -
cdr3_length: 16
d_call: TRBD1

cdr3_nt: TGTGCCAGCAGCGTATTTGGGCAGGGTAGCTATGGCTACACCTTC
cdr3_aa: CASSVFGQGSYGYTF
j_call: TRBJ1-2
v_call: TRBV9
clone_size: -
cdr3_length: 15
d_call: -

cdr3_nt: TGTGCCAGCAGTTCAAACCCGTCGGGACACTACTACGAGCAGTACTTC
cdr3_aa: CASSSNPSGHYYEQYF
j_call: TRBJ2-7
v_call: TRBV27
clone_size: -
cdr3_length: 16
d_call: -

cdr3_nt: TGTGCCAGCTCACCCCGGACAGGAACCGGGACTAGAGACTACGAGCAGTACTTC
cdr3_aa: CASSPRTGTGTRDYEQYF
j_call: TRBJ2-7
v_call: TRBV18
clone_size: -
cdr3_length: 18
d_call: -

cdr3_nt: TGTGCCAGCAGTTCTCCGGGACAGGGGTTCACCTACGAGCAGTACTTC
cdr3_aa: CASSSPGQGFTYEQYF
j_call: TRBJ2-7
v_call: TRBV6-5
clone_size: -
cdr3_length: 16
d_call: TRBD1

cdr3_nt: TGTGCCAGCAGCCCATCCCGGGTTGGAGCGGGAGTTTCAGATACGCAGTATTTT
cdr3_aa: CASSPSRVGAGVSDTQYF
j_call: TRBJ2-3
v_call: TRBV7-2
clone_size: -
cdr3_length: 18
d_call: TRBD2

cdr3_nt: TGTGCCAGCAGTTTTTCCCTTAGCGGGCTTACCTACGAGCAGTACTTC
cdr3_aa: CASSFSLSGLTYEQYF
j_call: TRBJ2-7
v_call: TRBV28
clone_size: -
cdr3_length: 16
d_call: TRBD2

cdr3_nt: TGTGCCAGCAGCCCTCCTGAGGCAGGGCGTGAAAAACTGTTTTTT
cdr3_aa: CASSPPEAGREKLFF
j_call: TRBJ1-4
v_call: TRBV7-2
clone_size: -
cdr3_length: 15
d_call: -

cdr3_nt: TGTGCCAGCAGCTTCGGCGCAGGTGAAAAACTGTTTTTT
cdr3_aa: CASSFGAGEKLFF
j_call: TRBJ1-4
v_call: TRBV5-4
clone_size: once
cdr3_length: 13
d_call: -

cdr3_nt: TGTGCCAGCAGCTTCGACCAGACCACAGATACGCAGTATTTT
cdr3_aa: CASSFDQTTDTQYF
j_call: TRBJ2-3
v_call: TRBV5-5
clone_size: -
cdr3_length: 14
d_call: -

cdr3_nt: TGTGCCAGCAGCTTGGAGACTAGCGGGACTTTGGAGACCCAGTACTTC
cdr3_aa: CASSLETSGTLETQYF
j_call: TRBJ2-5
v_call: TRBV5-4
clone_size: -
cdr3_length: 16
d_call: TRBD2

cdr3_nt: TGTGCCTCCCGGGACTCCGCCTACAATGAGCAGTTCTTC
cdr3_aa: CASRDSAYNEQFF
j_call: TRBJ2-1
v_call: TRBV6-5
clone_size: -
cdr3_length: 13
d_call: -

cdr3_nt: TGTGCCAGCAGCTTAGGCCGAGGAGAGACCCAGTACTTC
cdr3_aa: CASSLGRGETQYF
j_call: TRBJ2-5
v_call: TRBV13
clone_size: -
cdr3_length: 13
d_call: -

cdr3_nt: TGTGCCAGCAGTCCCCCCCCGGGACAGGGCGCCTATGGCTACACCTTC
cdr3_aa: CASSPPPGQGAYGYTF
j_call: TRBJ1-2
v_call: TRBV28
clone_size: -
cdr3_length: 16
d_call: TRBD1

cdr3_nt: TGTGCCAGCAGCTTGGTAGCGGGAGTGTACGAGCAGTACTTC
cdr3_aa: CASSLVAGVYEQYF
j_call: TRBJ2-7
v_call: TRBV5-5
clone_size: -
cdr3_length: 14
d_call: TRBD2

cdr3_nt: TGTGCCAGCAGCGCCGGGACTAGCACAGATACGCAGTATTTT
cdr3_aa: CASSAGTSTDTQYF
j_call: TRBJ2-3
v_call: TRBV2
clone_size: -
cdr3_length: 14
d_call: -

cdr3_nt: TGTGCCAGCAGCGTAGGACAGGCGACACAAGAGACCCAGTACTTC
cdr3_aa: CASSVGQATQETQYF
j_call: TRBJ2-5
v_call: TRBV9
clone_size: -
cdr3_length: 15
d_call: -